Below, one TCR beta chain is given with its context. Its antigen is currently unknown. PBMCs were stained for CD3, CD4 and CD8, and CD4+ and CD8+ T cells were sorted. These data are taken from a study of CD8+ T cells in alopecia areata. This CDR3 comprises 15 residues. Germline V lookup: CDR1 SNHLY, CDR2 FYNNEI. Trimming left V 0 bases short and J 6 bases short, with 12 bases between. Study results and limitations: Unlike in mice, where it was clearer, TCR sharing across patients was less clear, possibly HLA-related. It was lesional scalp, especially alopecia totalis/universalis, that showed higher clonality than normal scalp. Tissue-resident alphabeta T cells belonging to normal skin likewise get sequenced within scalp specimens.

RNA extraction was followed by reverse transcription into cDNA, which acted as the sequencing template. Clones were sequenced by immunoSEQ multiplex PCR, and TCRdb holds only the in-frame ones, with some missing. The sample lists fewer than 150,000 clones; less than 80% were seen once. Sequencing used CD4+ T cells sorted from blood. The clonotype comes from a human donor in good health. The chain joins TRBV2 to TRBJ2-1, with unresolved D. The CDR3 region has the DNA TGTGCCAGCAGTGAAGCCACCGCCCGGGTCAATGAGCAGTTCTTC. Protein: CASSEATARVNEQFF. Full variable domain (rest looked up from reference TRBV2 and TRBJ2-1): EPEVTQTPSHQVTQMGQEVILRCVPISNHLYFYWYRQILGQKVEFLVSFYNNEISEKSEIFDDQFSVERPDGSNFTLKIRSTKLEDSAMYFCASSEATARVNEQFFGPGTRLTVL.